The sequence of this T cell receptor (beta chain) was determined in a study of OX40 agonist ivuxolimab in advanced cancers. For the study at large: The patients got ivuxolimab, which is an agonistic anti-OX40 (CD134) antibody. Patient treatment consisted of intravenous ivuxolimab administration every 2 weeks at 0.01 to 10 mg/kg. The study's findings and limits: Clonal expansion by week 6 occurred in CD4+ and CD8+ blood T cells (at 0.1 to 3.0 mg/kg). Antigen targets of the expanded peripheral T cells went undetermined.

There are 14 residues in the CDR3. Germline CDR1 is MNHEY and CDR2 is SVGAGI. Trimming removed 0 bases at V and 7 bases at J, with 12 bases between. The method was immunoSEQ multiplex PCR; TCRdb's version includes in-frame clones alone and lacks a portion of them. The sample includes tens of thousands of clones, around 94% of them seen just once. Comments on this clone: Its antigen is unknown.

The J gene is TRBJ1-2, the V gene TRBV6-5; D not certain. The sequencing here drew on CD4+ or CD8+ T cells sorted from blood, taken in a trial of the OX40 agonist ivuxolimab. The TCR originated in an adult with an advanced solid tumor such as melanoma, head and neck, liver or kidney cancer. As DNA, the CDR3 is TGTGCCAGCAGTTACTCGGGCGAAGTGGGTGGCTACACCTTC. This gives the protein CASSYSGEVGGYTF.